This T cell receptor beta chain was captured by sequencing in a study of coeliac disease. Study-level background: Coeliac patients had active, refractory type I, or gluten-free-diet-controlled disease. Findings and caveats of the study: Lower clonality than controls marked TRB and TRG repertoires from active celiac intraepithelial and lamina propria samples. Unbiased detection of gliadin-specific T cells was judged not feasible with this approach.

Comment on this clone: The antigen remains undetermined.

Trimming removed 10 bases at V and 10 bases at J, with 13 bases between. CDR1 is LNHDA and CDR2 is SQIVND in the germline V gene (reference sequence). The CDR3 runs 10 residues. Cells were frozen in aliquots of around 500,000, and one aliquot per fraction was sequenced. Sequenced by immunoSEQ multiplex PCR; TCRdb stores in-frame clones only, minus some. This sample carries about 4,300 clones, 45% to 65% of them seen once, and the ten largest clones take roughly 15%. The chain combines TRBV19 with TRBJ1-2, with D possibly matching TRBD1 (6 bases). This TCR was sampled from a human donor with active celiac disease. Material for sequencing was intraepithelial lymphocytes from the gut. CDR3 in amino acids: CATRDNDYTF. The CDR3 DNA reads as TGTGCCACCCGGGACAATGACTACACCTTC.